Shown below are 30 T cell receptor beta chains from a single sample sequenced in a study of T cell responses to AZD1222 COVID-19 vaccine. Produced via immunoSEQ multiplex PCR; TCRdb's table is partial and in-frame only. There are tens of thousands of clones in the sample; around 90% occur only once, and about 30% lies in the top ten. The sequencing used peripheral blood, collected 28 days after the second AZD1222 dose. These receptors were obtained from an adult who received the AZD1222 COVID-19 vaccine.

This clone was picked up one time. The rearrangement uses TRBV14 and TRBJ2-4, with TRBD1 matching over 7 bases. Looked up from germline, CDR1 is SGHDN and CDR2 is FVKESK. This CDR3 has 13 amino acids. Trimming at V came to 3 bases and at J to 8 bases, leaving 4 bases not matched to a gene. CDR3 loop: CASSQDRNDIQYF. Here the CDR3 DNA reads TGTGCCAGCAGCCAGGACAGGAATGACATTCAGTACTTC.

This clone was counted only a few times. The CDR3 DNA reads as TGTGCCAGCAGCCGCGTTAATAGCAATCAGCCCCAGCATTTT. Translated: CASSRVNSNQPQHF. The chain is built from TRBV6-2 or TRBV6-3 and TRBJ1-5; D is undetermined. This CDR3 is 14 amino acids long. The germline V gene encodes CDR1 MNHEY and CDR2 SVGEGT. Trimming shortened V by 6 bases and J by 0 bases, and 9 bases separated the two germline ends.

This chain joins TRBV6-6 and TRBJ2-1; D ambiguous. CDR1 and CDR2 (germline): MNHNY, SVGAGI (reference sequence). The CDR3 is 15 residues long. Between the trimmed V and J ends, which lost 0 bases and 0 bases, there was a span of 6 bases. Here the CDR3 reads CASSYSSASYNEQFF. As DNA, the CDR3 is TGTGCCAGCAGTTACTCCAGCGCCTCCTACAATGAGCAGTTCTTC.

The chain links TRBV7-2 to TRBJ2-2; D unclear. The germline gives CDR1 SGHTA, CDR2 FQGNSA. The V end lost 8 bases, the J end lost 0 bases, and 10 bases lay between the germline ends. The CDR3 extends over 14 amino acids. The CDR3 DNA sequence: TGTGCCAGCCGGGCGGATTCGAACACCGGGGAGCTGTTTTTT. Residues: CASRADSNTGELFF.

The chain is built from TRBV16 and TRBJ2-7, with a weak D call TRBD2 (5 bases). Deletions cut 1 base from V and 3 bases from J, with 10 bases between. Germline loops: CDR1 KGHSY, CDR2 FQNENV. The CDR3 loop spans 14 amino acids. In DNA, the CDR3 is TGTGCCAGCAGCCAATGGGAGAGAAACTACGAGCAGTACTTC. Its translation: CASSQWERNYEQYF.

The chain has TRBV15 and TRBJ1-2; maybe TRBD1 (6 bases). CDR3 length equals 14 residues. CDR1 is LNHNV, CDR2 YYDKDF, per germline (reference sequence). Trimming removed 1 base from V and 7 bases from J, with 13 bases in between. CDR3 DNA: TGTGCCACCAGCAGAGTCTTGCAGGGGTCTGGCTACACCTTC. Amino acids: CATSRVLQGSGYTF.

This rearrangement joins TRBV9 to TRBJ1-4; D uncertain. Germline V lookup: CDR1 SGDLS, CDR2 YYNGEE. The CDR3 runs to 15 residues. Trimming removed 3 bases from V and 4 bases from J, with 13 bases in between. DNA for the CDR3: TGTGCCAGCAGCGCCCGACCGTCGCTTAATGAAAAACTGTTTTTT. It encodes CASSARPSLNEKLFF. Using reference TRBV9 and TRBJ1-4 for the parts outside the CDR3, the full variable domain is DSGVTQTPKHLITATGQRVTLRCSPRSGDLSVYWYQQSLDQGLQFLIQYYNGEERAKGNILERFSAQQFPDLHSELNLSSLELGDSALYFCASSARPSLNEKLFFGSGTQLSVL.

The chain combines TRBV7-9 with TRBJ2-3; possibly TRBD1 for D (5 bases). The germline gives CDR1 SEHNR, CDR2 FQNEAQ (reference sequence). The V gene lost 8 bases and the J gene lost 2 bases, with 5 bases spanning the gap. The CDR3 loop spans 11 amino acids. The DNA for the CDR3 is TGTGCCAGCGGGGCCACAGATACGCAGTATTTT. This sequence encodes CASGATDTQYF.

The gene calls are TRBV18 and TRBJ2-1; weak D call: TRBD1 (6 bases). This CDR3 is built from 17 residues. V was clipped by 6 bases and J by 0 bases, with 18 bases between them. Germline V gene sequence: CDR1 KGHSH, CDR2 LQKENI. CDR3 bases: TGTGCCAGCTCCTCCCGGACAGACCAGAGCTCCTACAATGAGCAGTTCTTC. Translated: CASSSRTDQSSYNEQFF.

The rearrangement joins TRBV11-2 to TRBJ2-1; D remains unclear. CDR1 and CDR2 from the germline V gene are SGHAT and FQNNGV. With 1 base removed from V and 2 bases from J, the gap between germline ends came to 12 bases. The length of the CDR3 is 16 residues. The chain's CDR3 is CASSLGRKRPYNEQFF. As DNA, the CDR3 is TGTGCCAGCAGCTTAGGTCGGAAACGGCCCTACAATGAGCAGTTCTTC.

This sequence joins TRBV18 and TRBJ1-1; D perhaps matches TRBD1 (5 bases). There are 13 residues in the CDR3. The V end lost 4 bases, the J end lost 2 bases, and 8 bases lay between the germline ends. The germline V gene encodes CDR1 KGHSH and CDR2 LQKENI. The CDR3 loop reads CASSRDYNTEAFF. In nucleotides, the CDR3 is TGTGCCAGCTCACGGGACTATAACACTGAAGCTTTCTTT. Drawing the rest from reference TRBV18 and TRBJ1-1, the complete variable domain is NAGVMQNPRHLVRRRGQEARLRCSPMKGHSHVYWYRQLPEEGLKFMVYLQKENIIDESGMPKERFSAEFPKEGPSILRIQQVVRGDSAAYFCASSRDYNTEAFFGQGTRLTVV.

V gene TRBV27 combines with J gene TRBJ1-1, with 8 bases that match TRBD1. With 5 bases clipped from V and 0 bases from J, the junction kept 5 bases outside the gene matches. Germline CDR1 MNHEY, CDR2 SMNVEV (reference sequence). CDR3 length: 15 residues. CDR3 region: CASSARTGLNTEAFF. CDR3 bases: TGTGCCAGCAGTGCCCGGACAGGGTTGAACACTGAAGCTTTCTTT.

This clone was detected once. The chain is built from TRBV19 and TRBJ2-1, with 14 nucleotides matching TRBD2. This CDR3 has 15 residues. V was clipped by 7 bases and J by 8 bases; unmatched bases: 7. Germline CDR1 LNHDA, CDR2 SQIVND (reference sequence). This CDR3 reads CASNLGLAGGDEQFF. The CDR3 DNA sequence: TGTGCCAGTAACCTCGGACTAGCGGGAGGCGATGAGCAGTTCTTC.

V gene TRBV28 combines with J gene TRBJ1-5; no reliable D call. The CDR3 extends over 12 amino acids. Germline assignment: CDR1 MDHEN and CDR2 SYDVKM. Between the trimmed V and J ends, which lost 4 bases and 7 bases, there was a span of 8 bases. CDR3: CASSSQYQPQHF. The DNA of the CDR3 is TGTGCCAGCAGTTCCCAATACCAGCCCCAGCATTTT.

DNA for the CDR3: TGTGCCAGTAGTATGGGTGGCGGCCGATACAATGAGCAGTTCTTC. Translation: CASSMGGGRYNEQFF. The chain joins TRBV19 to TRBJ2-1; D ambiguous. Trimming cost V 3 bases and J 4 bases, with 13 bases left between them. Germline assignment: CDR1 LNHDA and CDR2 SQIVND (reference sequence). The CDR3 totals 15 residues. The whole variable domain, filled in from reference TRBV19 and TRBJ2-1, reads DGGITQSPKYLFRKEGQNVTLSCEQNLNHDAMYWYRQDPGQGLRLIYYSQIVNDFQKGDIAEGYSVSREKKESFPLTVTSAQKNPTAFYLCASSMGGGRYNEQFFGPGTRLTVL.

The chain uses TRBV4-1 and TRBJ2-5; TRBD1 agrees at 7 bases. The V segment lost 4 bases and the J segment 3 bases; nucleotides outside the gene matches: 5. Germline V CDR1 and CDR2: MGHRA, YSYEKL. CDR3 size: 14 residues. CDR3 protein: CASSPSGTEETQYF. In nucleotides, the CDR3 is TGCGCCAGCAGCCCGTCCGGGACAGAAGAGACCCAGTACTTC.

The chain combines TRBV27 with TRBJ1-1; tentatively, D is TRBD1 (5 bases). CDR3 length: 15 amino acids. Germline CDR1 is MNHEY and CDR2 is SMNVEV (reference sequence). V shed 3 bases and J shed 0 bases, with 11 bases lying between them. The CDR3 sequence is CASSFYRNLNTEAFF. In DNA, the CDR3 is TGTGCCAGCAGTTTTTACAGGAATTTGAACACTGAAGCTTTCTTT.

The table lists this clone with many counts. The chain joins TRBV27 to TRBJ2-7; 10 bases map to TRBD2. V was pared by 3 bases and J by 1 base, with 9 bases of the junction left unmatched. Looked up from germline, CDR1 is MNHEY and CDR2 is SMNVEV (reference sequence). The CDR3 totals 17 residues. CDR3 nucleotide sequence: TGTGCCAGCAGTTTTGCGTTAGCGGGAGGCGTATCCTACGAGCAGTACTTC. This encodes CASSFALAGGVSYEQYF.

The rearrangement joins TRBV7-6 to TRBJ1-1; TRBD1 is a possible D gene (5 bases). The CDR3 is made up of 15 amino acids. V shed 7 bases and J shed 4 bases, with 19 bases lying between them. Germline V gene data show CDR1 as SGHVS and CDR2 as FNYEAQ. Here the CDR3 reads CASTSYMERGTEAFF. The CDR3 coding sequence is TGTGCCAGCACCTCTTACATGGAAAGGGGCACTGAAGCTTTCTTT.

V usage is TRBV30 and J usage is TRBJ1-5; D is undetermined. Germline lookup yields CDR1 GTSNPN and CDR2 SVGIG (reference sequence). The germline V and J ends were trimmed by 2 bases and 7 bases, with 9 bases remaining between them. This CDR3 comprises 12 residues. The CDR3 DNA sequence: TGTGCCTGGAGTCTGTTCGGACAGCCCCAGCATTTT. Its translation is CAWSLFGQPQHF.

This clone has a single count. The chain links TRBV2 to TRBJ2-5, with D possibly being TRBD2 (6 bases). CDR3 length: 13 residues. The V gene's germline CDR1 is SNHLY and CDR2 FYNNEI. The ends were cut back, 8 bases at V and 5 bases at J, with 15 bases in the middle. The CDR3 loop reads CASVRSEGETQYF. For the CDR3, the DNA is TGTGCCAGCGTTAGGTCGGAGGGGGAGACCCAGTACTTC.

The CDR3 reads CASSQIGGGVAKNIQYF. The CDR3, as DNA: TGTGCCAGCAGCCAAATCGGGGGTGGGGTAGCCAAAAACATTCAGTACTTC. The chain uses TRBV5-4 and TRBJ2-4; D might be TRBD2 (6 bases). V was cut by 4 bases and J by 0 bases, with 17 bases left in between. Germline assignment: CDR1 SGHNT and CDR2 YYREEE (reference sequence). This CDR3 spans 17 amino acids.

The chain recombines TRBV11-2 with TRBJ2-5; 14 bases line up with TRBD2. Germline V lookup: CDR1 SGHAT, CDR2 FQNNGV. The V segment lost 3 bases and the J segment 4 bases; nucleotides outside the gene matches: 1. The CDR3 spans 15 residues. CDR3 coding DNA: TGTGCCAGCAGCTTGGGGACTAGCGGGGGAGAGACCCAGTACTTC. Translated: CASSLGTSGGETQYF.

This clone appeared once. The chain links TRBV19 to TRBJ2-7; D not resolved. The germline V gene has CDR1 LNHDA and CDR2 SQIVND (reference sequence). This CDR3 is 11 amino acids long. V was trimmed by 4 bases and J by 4 bases, leaving 5 bases between them. The CDR3 nucleotides read TGTGCCAGTAGTAACTCATACGAGCAGTACTTC. Its protein product is CASSNSYEQYF.

The CDR3 loop is CASSTMGRHTEAFF. In nucleotides, the CDR3 is TGTGCCAGCAGCACAATGGGGCGACACACTGAAGCTTTCTTT. V usage is TRBV3-1 (or the pseudogene TRBV3-2) and J usage is TRBJ1-1; D perhaps matches TRBD1 (5 bases). With 5 bases removed from V and 3 bases from J, the gap between germline ends came to 13 bases. CDR3 size: 14 residues. CDR1 LGHDT and CDR2 YNNKEL come from the germline V gene (reference sequence).

The chain combines TRBV28 with TRBJ2-2; TRBD1 might be the D (6 bases). Per germline, CDR1 MDHEN and CDR2 SYDVKM. This CDR3 spans 16 amino acids. Trimming shortened V by 0 bases and J by 4 bases, and 12 bases separated the two germline ends. The CDR3 here is CASSLWSGVRTGELFF. As DNA, the CDR3 is TGTGCCAGCAGTTTATGGTCAGGGGTTCGCACCGGGGAGCTGTTTTTT.

This clone was seen more than once but under ten times. This chain uses TRBV2 with TRBJ1-1, with 7 positions matching TRBD1. The junction had 9 bases not matched to a gene; V was cut back by 6 bases and J by 8 bases. The CDR3 has 13 amino acids. Germline assignment: CDR1 SNHLY and CDR2 FYNNEI. This CDR3 is CASRVTGQEEAFF. In DNA, the CDR3 is TGTGCCAGCAGGGTGACAGGGCAGGAAGAAGCTTTCTTT.

The V call is TRBV5-4, the J call TRBJ2-3; perhaps D is TRBD1 or TRBD2 (6 bases each). Trimming shortened V by 4 bases and J by 4 bases, and 13 bases separated the two germline ends. The CDR3 is 14 amino acids. Germline V CDR1 and CDR2: SGHNT, YYREEE (reference sequence). The CDR3 sequence: CASSLGGPADTQYF. CDR3 in DNA: TGTGCCAGCAGCCTCGGGGGCCCCGCAGATACGCAGTATTTT.

This chain connects TRBV29-1 to TRBJ2-5; 7 nucleotides line up with TRBD1. Germline V lookup: CDR1 SQVTM, CDR2 ANQGSEA. The CDR3 loop spans 15 amino acids. The J segment lost 5 bases and the V segment lost 0 bases, leaving 9 bases of the junction unmatched. Here the CDR3 DNA reads TGCAGCGTTGAAGATCCTACAGGGGTGGGTGAGACCCAGTACTTC. Its translation is CSVEDPTGVGETQYF.

This chain joins TRBV27 and TRBJ2-7; 8 bases agree with TRBD1. J gave up 3 bases and V 8 bases, and 3 bases lay outside the gene matches. The CDR3 length is 12 residues. CDR1 is MNHEY and CDR2 is SMNVEV in the germline V gene (reference sequence). The CDR3 region has the DNA TGTGCCAGCGGAGGACAGGGCTACGAGCAGTACTTC. This sequence encodes CASGGQGYEQYF.